This T cell receptor (beta chain) derives from a study of early T cells in non-severe SARS-CoV-2 infection. About the research overall: The authors sequenced bulk RNA from unsorted whole blood, leaving chains unpaired. Study-wide results and caveats: VDJdb matching favored anti-spike CD8 responses, missing private and CD4 specificities.

This clonotype was seen more than once but under ten times. Its antigen is still unknown. At one of its ends the junction is not consistent with the germline gene, which may arise from a read error. Researchers attached unique molecular identifiers to individual cDNA molecules. MiXCR, run by TCRdb on the 5' RACE reads, gives a single entry per CDR3 protein. The data show fewer than 80,000 distinct CDR3 sequences, with 8% to 9% seen just once and around an eighth held by the top ten. The sequences come from whole blood, collected at baseline. The TCR was taken from an adult who was a healthcare worker with PCR-confirmed SARS-CoV-2 infection or an uninfected control (not recorded which).

The CDR3 DNA sequence: TGTGCTAGCAGCCATCTAGCGGGCGAGATGGGAGAGCAGTTCTTC. Encoded protein: CASSHLAGEMGEQFF. The V and J genes are TRBV7-7 and TRBJ2-1; 8 bases agree with TRBD2. The CDR3 runs to 15 residues. CDR1 is SSHAT, CDR2 FNYEAQ, per germline (reference sequence).